This TCR beta chain emerged from a study of HIV-infected patients and healthy controls. TCRdb analysed the 5' RACE reads with MiXCR anew, one entry per CDR3 protein. The sample has about 64,000 distinct CDR3 sequences; 15% to 20% are singletons. Trimming at V came to 4 bases and at J to 3 bases, leaving 3 bases not matched to a gene. This CDR3 is built from 14 residues. The germline V gene has CDR1 SGHTA and CDR2 FQGNSA. The receptor was derived from a human donor in good health. The chain links TRBV7-2 to TRBJ2-3; 8 nucleotides line up with TRBD2. Sequencing used CD4+ T cells from blood. As DNA, the CDR3 is TGTGCCAGCAGCTCGGGACTAGTGACAGATACGCAGTATTTT. It yields the protein CASSSGLVTDTQYF.